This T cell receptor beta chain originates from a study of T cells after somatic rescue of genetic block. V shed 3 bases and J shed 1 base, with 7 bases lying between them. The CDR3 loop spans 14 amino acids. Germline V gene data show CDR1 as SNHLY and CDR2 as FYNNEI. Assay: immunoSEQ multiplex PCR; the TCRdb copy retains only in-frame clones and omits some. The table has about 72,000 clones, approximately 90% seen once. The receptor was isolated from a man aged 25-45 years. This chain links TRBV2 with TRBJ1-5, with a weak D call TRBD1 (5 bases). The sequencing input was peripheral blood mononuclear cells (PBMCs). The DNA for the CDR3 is TGTGCCAGCAGTGACCGGGACAGCAATCAGCCCCAGCATTTT. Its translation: CASSDRDSNQPQHF.